This entry lists 14 T cell receptor beta chains sequenced from one sample in a study of shared clonotypes between healthy human individuals. The repertoire was sequenced with immunoSEQ multiplex PCR; TCRdb's copy has only in-frame clones and lacks some. The sample holds 2.3 million or so clones, over 90% seen once. The sequenced material came from naive CD4+ T cells from PBMCs. Subset in this sample: CD45RA+ positively selected. The receptors derive from a young man in good health. Some clones in this sample may be carry-over from other donors' samples.

This chain joins TRBV27 and TRBJ2-7; 8 nucleotides align to TRBD1. The germline gives CDR1 MNHEY, CDR2 SMNVEV (reference sequence). Unmatched junction bases numbered 6, after V lost 5 bases and J lost 3 bases. CDR3 length: 14 amino acids. CDR3 coding DNA: TGTGCCAGCAGTAACCGGGACAGGAGCTACGAGCAGTACTTC. It encodes CASSNRDRSYEQYF.

The chain combines TRBV28 with TRBJ2-7, with a tentative D call TRBD1 (7 bases). Germline values: CDR1 MDHEN, CDR2 SYDVKM. The germline V and J ends were trimmed by 2 bases and 2 bases, with 10 bases remaining between them. The CDR3 loop spans 14 amino acids. CDR3 DNA: TGTGCCAGCAGTTTAATCAGGGGGGCCTACGAGCAGTACTTC. This gives the protein CASSLIRGAYEQYF.

The chain joins TRBV7-9 to TRBJ2-7, with a weak D call TRBD2 (5 bases). The CDR3 extends over 11 amino acids. Between the trimmed V and J ends, which lost 0 bases and 9 bases, there was a span of 6 bases. Looked up from germline, CDR1 is SEHNR and CDR2 is FQNEAQ (reference sequence). Here the CDR3 reads CASSLAGMQYF. The CDR3, as DNA: TGTGCCAGCAGCTTAGCCGGGATGCAGTACTTC.

This chain links TRBV5-4 with TRBJ2-3, with TRBD2 matching 7 bases. V gave up 4 bases and J gave up 2 bases; unmatched junction bases: 7. Per germline, CDR1 SGHNT and CDR2 YYREEE (reference sequence). This CDR3 has 15 amino acids. The CDR3 nucleotides are TGTGCCAGCAGCGACACTAGCGAGATCACAGATACGCAGTATTTT. It is translated as CASSDTSEITDTQYF.

The chain employs TRBV11-2 and TRBJ2-1; TRBD2 is a possible D gene (5 bases). The V end lost 0 bases, the J end lost 5 bases, and 11 bases lay between the germline ends. CDR1 SGHAT and CDR2 FQNNGV come from the germline V gene. CDR3 length: 15 amino acids. The CDR3: CASSLETTRNNEQFF. DNA for the CDR3: TGTGCCAGCAGCTTAGAAACTACTAGAAACAATGAGCAGTTCTTC.

The chain combines TRBV5-1 with TRBJ2-5; TRBD2 might be the D (7 bases). V shed 8 bases and J shed 5 bases, with 19 bases lying between them. The germline V gene has CDR1 SGHRS and CDR2 YFSETQ. The CDR3 totals 14 residues. CDR3 sequence (DNA): TGCGCCAGTCTAGGGGGGGGCGCGGGCGAGACCCAGTACTTC. Protein product: CASLGGGAGETQYF.

The rearrangement joins TRBV5-8 to TRBJ1-3; D remains unclear. This CDR3 contains 16 residues. V gave up 4 bases and J gave up 0 bases, with 14 bases separating them. Germline loops: CDR1 SGHTS, CDR2 YDEGEE. CDR3 protein: CASSTRGAISGNTIYF. The CDR3 DNA follows: TGTGCCAGCAGCACGCGTGGTGCAATCTCTGGAAACACCATATATTTT.

This chain connects TRBV5-4 to TRBJ2-2, with TRBD2 matching over 9 bases. CDR3 length: 16 residues. The germline gives CDR1 SGHNT, CDR2 YYREEE (reference sequence). J gave up 5 bases and V 4 bases, and 9 bases lay outside the gene matches. In DNA form, the CDR3 reads TGTGCCAGCAGCGCTAGCGGGATCACCCGAACCGGGGAGCTGTTTTTT. Amino acids: CASSASGITRTGELFF.

The chain has TRBV28 and TRBJ2-7; 8 positions match TRBD1. The CDR3 contains 13 residues. V shed 5 bases, J shed 5 bases, and the junction held 5 bases outside the gene matches. Germline CDR1 MDHEN, CDR2 SYDVKM. The CDR3 region has the DNA TGTGCCAGCAGTCCCCGGACAGGGCACGAGCAGTACTTC. Protein sequence: CASSPRTGHEQYF.

The V and J genes are TRBV19 and TRBJ1-5; no firm D call. The germline gives CDR1 LNHDA, CDR2 SQIVND (reference sequence). Trimming pared 1 base from V and 2 bases from J, leaving 15 bases between. The length of the CDR3 is 17 residues. The CDR3 loop reads CASSIAGRPTGNQPQHF. The CDR3 DNA reads as TGTGCCAGTAGTATAGCCGGCCGCCCGACGGGCAATCAGCCCCAGCATTTT.

This chain uses TRBV9 with TRBJ2-1; weak D call: TRBD2 (5 bases). This CDR3 spans 21 amino acids. V lost 0 bases and J lost 0, with 25 bases in between. Germline CDR1 reads SGDLS; CDR2 reads YYNGEE. The CDR3 is CASSVASGFSERKSSYNEQFF. CDR3 nucleotides: TGTGCCAGCAGCGTAGCTTCCGGCTTTTCTGAGCGGAAGAGCTCCTACAATGAGCAGTTCTTC.

This chain uses TRBV5-1 with TRBJ2-5; 8 bases are a match to TRBD1. The CDR3 is 14 residues long. The V segment lost 3 bases and the J segment 2 bases; nucleotides outside the gene matches: 3. Germline CDR1 and CDR2: SGHRS and YFSETQ. This chain's CDR3 is CASSSRTGQETQYF. The CDR3 DNA sequence: TGCGCCAGCAGCTCGCGGACAGGGCAAGAGACCCAGTACTTC.

J is TRBJ2-7 and V is TRBV4-2; the match to TRBD2 covers 9 bases. CDR1 and CDR2 (germline): LGHNA, YNFKEQ. With 4 bases clipped from V and 5 bases from J, the junction kept 18 bases outside the gene matches. CDR3 length: 18 amino acids. CDR3 amino acids: CASSRTRGGLATPHEQYF. In DNA, the CDR3 is TGTGCCAGCAGCCGAACGCGCGGAGGACTAGCGACACCCCACGAGCAGTACTTC.

This clone occurred once. This rearrangement joins TRBV7-8 to TRBJ2-7; TRBD1 is a possible D gene (5 bases). CDR1 SGHVS and CDR2 FQNEAQ come from the germline V gene. The CDR3 totals 13 residues. Trimming took off 1 base at V and 2 bases at J, with 6 bases between the two ends. The CDR3 bases are TGTGCCAGCAGCTTAGGCAGGGCCTACGAGCAGTACTTC. Its protein is CASSLGRAYEQYF.